Presented here are 11 T cell receptor beta chains from one specimen sequenced in a study of cytomegalovirus exposure and HLA in healthy donors. Use of 60 Vbeta and 13 Jbeta primers characterized the PCR. Assay: immunoSEQ multiplex PCR; the TCRdb copy retains only in-frame clones and omits some. The profile shows under 200,000 clones, approximately 70% of them singletons. Sample: PBMCs. These receptors all stem from a woman aged 25 to 39 in good health and CMV-seronegative.

A word on this clone: At one end the junction does not follow the germline gene, possibly because of a read error. The sample holds other DNA sequences that translate to the same CDR3. The rearrangement uses TRBV4-2 and TRBJ2-7; D unclear. CDR3 length: 13 amino acids. Looked up from germline, CDR1 is LGHNA and CDR2 is YNFKEQ. The CDR3 DNA reads as TGTGCTAGCAGCCAAGCGACACGCCGCGAGCAGTACTTC. Translation: CASSQATRREQYF.

This clone appeared a few times. The chain is built from TRBV2 and TRBJ2-3, with TRBD2 matching over 10 bases. The V gene end was trimmed by 8 bases and the J gene end by 2 bases; junction bases not matched to a gene: 7. CDR3 length: 15 amino acids. The germline V gene encodes CDR1 SNHLY and CDR2 FYNNEI. CDR3 coding DNA: TGTGCCAGCTATGAGCGGGGGGGCTACACAGATACGCAGTATTTT. Translation: CASYERGGYTDTQYF.

The V gene is TRBV27, the J gene TRBJ2-1, with D perhaps matching TRBD2 (6 bases). V was pared by 4 bases and J by 7 bases, with 17 bases between. Germline V gives CDR1 MNHEY, CDR2 SMNVEV (reference sequence). The CDR3 has 15 amino acids. Here the CDR3 DNA reads TGTGCCAGCAGTTCCCCGGGACTCTCTCCGAATGAGCAGTTCTTC. This gives the protein CASSSPGLSPNEQFF.

The rearrangement joins TRBV11-1 to TRBJ2-5; 13 bases fit TRBD2. V lost 3 bases to trimming and J lost 5 bases; unmatched junction nucleotides: 6. Per the germline V gene, CDR1 is SGHAT and CDR2 is FQDESV (reference sequence). The CDR3 is 16 residues long. CDR3 sequence reads: CASSLDGLAGVETQYF. Written as DNA, the CDR3 is TGTGCCAGCAGCTTGGATGGACTAGCGGGAGTGGAGACCCAGTACTTC.

This clone was detected once. The rearrangement uses TRBV7-9 and TRBJ2-7; the match to TRBD1 covers 9 bases. This CDR3 comprises 16 residues. Germline CDR1 and CDR2: SEHNR and FQNEAQ (reference sequence). The J segment lost 5 bases and the V segment lost 3 bases, leaving 11 bases of the junction unmatched. Here the CDR3 DNA reads TGTGCCAGCAGCTTCCCCCCGGGACAGGGTCTTCACGAGCAGTACTTC. Amino acid sequence: CASSFPPGQGLHEQYF.

This chain connects TRBV27 to TRBJ2-2; a weak D match, TRBD1 (5 bases). Trimming took 5 bases from V and 3 from J, leaving 10 bases between them. The CDR3 totals 14 residues. Looked up from germline, CDR1 is MNHEY and CDR2 is SMNVEV (reference sequence). The chain's CDR3 is CASSNPTDTGELFF. The CDR3 DNA sequence: TGTGCCAGCAGTAACCCGACAGACACCGGGGAGCTGTTTTTT.

The rearrangement joins TRBV6-1 to TRBJ1-1, with 7 positions matching TRBD1. The CDR3 is made up of 14 amino acids. Unmatched junction bases numbered 9, after V lost 6 bases and J lost 5 bases. The germline V gene encodes CDR1 MNHNS and CDR2 SASEGT. The CDR3 loop is CASRTGIGFTEAFF. The CDR3 DNA sequence: TGTGCCAGCAGGACAGGGATCGGCTTTACTGAAGCTTTCTTT.

CDR3 in DNA: TGTGCCAGCACACCCCCTTCGGGAGGCAGCTACGAGCAGTACTTC. Amino acid sequence: CASTPPSGGSYEQYF. V and J are TRBV6-5 and TRBJ2-5; 7 bases are a match to TRBD2. The DNA end is a closer match to TRBJ2-7, so the J assignment may be wrong. Looked up from germline, CDR1 is MNHEY and CDR2 is SVGAGI. The CDR3 totals 15 residues.

This rearrangement joins TRBV6-6 to TRBJ2-7, with TRBD2 matching 8 bases. This CDR3 is built from 14 residues. V shed 0 bases, J shed 2 bases, and the junction held 0 bases outside the gene matches. Per the germline V gene, CDR1 is MNHNY and CDR2 is SVGAGI (reference sequence). DNA of the CDR3: TGTGCCAGCAGTTACTCCGGGAGGGCCTACGAGCAGTACTTC. Its protein product is CASSYSGRAYEQYF.

The rearrangement links TRBV5-1 to TRBJ2-2; TRBD1 aligns across 7 bases. There are 15 residues in the CDR3. J gave up 4 bases and V 0 bases, and 3 bases lay outside the gene matches. Germline lookup yields CDR1 SGHRS and CDR2 YFSETQ. The CDR3 protein is CASSLEGQTTGELFF. The CDR3 region has the DNA TGCGCCAGCAGCTTGGAGGGACAGACCACCGGGGAGCTGTTTTTT.

The chain uses TRBV27 and TRBJ2-1, with D perhaps matching TRBD2 (5 bases). Germline CDR1 MNHEY, CDR2 SMNVEV (reference sequence). The CDR3 is 13 amino acids. With 7 bases removed from V and 7 bases from J, the gap between germline ends came to 14 bases. The CDR3 sequence is CASTNLSGNEQFF. For the CDR3, the DNA is TGTGCCAGCACTAACCTCTCGGGGAATGAGCAGTTCTTC.